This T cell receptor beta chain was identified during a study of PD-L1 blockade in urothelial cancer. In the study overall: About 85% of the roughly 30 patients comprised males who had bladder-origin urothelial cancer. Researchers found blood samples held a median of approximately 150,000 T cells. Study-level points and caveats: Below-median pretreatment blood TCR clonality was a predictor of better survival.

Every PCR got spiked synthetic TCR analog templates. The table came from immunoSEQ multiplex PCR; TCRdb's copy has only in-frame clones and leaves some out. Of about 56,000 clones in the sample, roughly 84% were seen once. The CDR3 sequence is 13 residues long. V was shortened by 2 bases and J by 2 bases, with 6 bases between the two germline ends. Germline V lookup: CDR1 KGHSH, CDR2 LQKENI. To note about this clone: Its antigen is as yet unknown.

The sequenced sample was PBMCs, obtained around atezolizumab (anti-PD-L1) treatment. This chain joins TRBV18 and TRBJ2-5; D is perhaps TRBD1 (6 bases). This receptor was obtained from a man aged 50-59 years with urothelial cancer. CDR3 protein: CASSPRGQETQYF. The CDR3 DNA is TGTGCCAGCTCACCAAGGGGGCAAGAGACCCAGTACTTC.